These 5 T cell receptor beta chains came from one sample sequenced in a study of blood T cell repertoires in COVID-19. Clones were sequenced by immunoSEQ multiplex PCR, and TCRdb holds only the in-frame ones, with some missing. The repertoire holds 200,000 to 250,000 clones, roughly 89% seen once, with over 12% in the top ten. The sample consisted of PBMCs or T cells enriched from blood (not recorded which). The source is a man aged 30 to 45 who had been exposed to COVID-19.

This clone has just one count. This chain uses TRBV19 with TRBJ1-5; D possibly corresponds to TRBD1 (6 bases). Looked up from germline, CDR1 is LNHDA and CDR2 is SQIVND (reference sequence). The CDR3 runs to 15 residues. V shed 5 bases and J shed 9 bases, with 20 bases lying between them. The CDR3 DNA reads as TGTGCCAGTAGTTCGACAGGCTTCCCCTCGGGGCCCCAGCATTTT. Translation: CASSSTGFPSGPQHF.

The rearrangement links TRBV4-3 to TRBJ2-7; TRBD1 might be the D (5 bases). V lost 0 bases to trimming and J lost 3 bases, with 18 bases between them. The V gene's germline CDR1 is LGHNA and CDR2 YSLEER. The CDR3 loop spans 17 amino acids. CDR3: CASSQDHPARVDYEQYF. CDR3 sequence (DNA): TGCGCCAGCAGCCAAGATCATCCCGCCAGGGTGGACTACGAGCAGTACTTC.

CDR3 coding DNA: TGCGCCAGCAGCTTTGGTTCTCTTGGACTAGCCTATGAGCAGTTCTTC. Its protein is CASSFGSLGLAYEQFF. The chain employs TRBV5-1 and TRBJ2-1, with 8 nucleotides matching TRBD2. Looked up from germline, CDR1 is SGHRS and CDR2 is YFSETQ. V dropped 2 bases and J dropped 8; count of bases not matched to a gene: 12. The CDR3 is 16 amino acids.

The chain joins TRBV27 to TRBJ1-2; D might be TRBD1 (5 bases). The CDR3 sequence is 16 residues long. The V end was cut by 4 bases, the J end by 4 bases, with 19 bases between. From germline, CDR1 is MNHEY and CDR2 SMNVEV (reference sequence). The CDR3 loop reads CASSSTGLPRRYGYTF. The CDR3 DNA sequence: TGTGCCAGCAGTTCCACGGGACTCCCGAGGCGCTATGGCTACACCTTC.

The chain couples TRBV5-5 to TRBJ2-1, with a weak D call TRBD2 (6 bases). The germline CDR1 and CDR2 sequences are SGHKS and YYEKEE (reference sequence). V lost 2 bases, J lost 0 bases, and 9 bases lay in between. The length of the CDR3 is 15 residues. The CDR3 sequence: CASSFSAGSYNEQFF. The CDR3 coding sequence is TGTGCCAGCAGCTTTTCAGCGGGCTCCTACAATGAGCAGTTCTTC.